This T cell receptor (beta chain) was sequenced during a study of T cell responses to AZD1222 COVID-19 vaccine. For the study at large: Analyses pooled second doses at about 4 or about 12 weeks.

Overall study results and limits: Nearly half of unique spike-specific TCRs reportedly avoided B.1.351 and B.1.1.7 mutated regions. Females outnumbered males among donors, who were mostly white British; clonal diversity was possibly underestimated. Just a handful of AZD1222 recipients were seropositive at baseline.

V lost 1 base and J 5 bases, leaving 11 bases between the germline ends. The CDR3 has 15 amino acids. Per the germline V gene, CDR1 is MDHEN and CDR2 is SYDVKM. Only in-frame clones appear in the TCRdb table, and some are missing; sequencing was by immunoSEQ multiplex PCR. The sample lists fewer than 150,000 clones, 93% occurring once. The sample holds one count of this clone. Its target is not known. Sequencing used peripheral blood, obtained on day 0 of AZD1222 vaccination. The TCR sequence derives from an adult in good health. This chain joins TRBV28 and TRBJ1-4, with unresolved D. This CDR3 is CASSLSWVGNEKLFF. The CDR3 DNA reads as TGTGCCAGCAGTTTATCTTGGGTAGGGAATGAAAAACTGTTTTTT.